This T cell receptor beta chain emerged from a study of shared clonotypes between healthy human individuals. The overall study: A donor's plate count was three for CD4 naive and three for CD4 memory; CD8 naive had two and CD8 memory one.

The donor population consisted of healthy HIV-negative adults with no recent acute infections or vaccinations. Every contributor of samples was a Caucasian grown-up residing in Nashville, Tennessee. Whole-study findings and limits: Sorted-subset sequencing, rarefaction showed, was incomplete despite large depth.

Per the germline V gene, CDR1 is LNHDA and CDR2 is SQIVND (reference sequence). V lost 4 bases to trimming and J lost 4 bases; unmatched junction nucleotides: 6. The CDR3 loop spans 15 amino acids. This clone was found once. Its specificity is unknown. Clones were sequenced by immunoSEQ multiplex PCR, and TCRdb holds only the in-frame ones, with some missing. Of approximately 2.1 million clones in the sample, 85% to 95% were seen once. Input material: naive CD4+ T cells from PBMCs. Subset noted: CD45RA+ positively selected. The chain uses TRBV19 and TRBJ1-4; 7 nucleotides agree with TRBD1. The TCR comes from a man aged 18 to 29 in good health. Some clones in this sample may be carry-over from other donors' samples. CDR3: CASSRGTASNEKLFF. CDR3 bases: TGTGCCAGTAGTAGGGGGACAGCAAGTAATGAAAAACTGTTTTTT.